Following are 18 T cell receptor beta chains from one sample sequenced in a study of T cell clonality in common variable immunodeficiency. Notes on the study in general: Fewer deletions and N-nucleotide insertions were reportedly seen in common variable immunodeficiency TCR beta sequences.

No antigen has been assigned to these receptors. This table comes from immunoSEQ multiplex PCR, and its TCRdb copy is limited to in-frame clones, with some not included. The specimen has 25,000 to 30,000 clones, none found just once. Sequences were obtained from peripheral blood mononuclear cells. All receptors derive from a human donor with common variable immunodeficiency.

Comment on this clone: An end of the junction differs from the germline gene, which may be a read error. The read falls 3 residues short of the CDR3 end, and the missing part is taken from the germline J gene. The chain combines TRBV19 with TRBJ1-5; 10 nucleotides align to TRBD1. The CDR3 length is 16 residues. Germline-derived CDR1 and CDR2 are LNHDA and SQIVND (reference sequence). The covered CDR3 bases are TGTGCCAGTAGTATTAAGGGACAGGGGAGCAAGCAGCCC. This sequence encodes CASSIKGQGSKQP. The full CDR3 reads CASSIKGQGSKQPQHF. The whole variable domain, filled in from reference TRBV19 and TRBJ1-5, reads DGGITQSPKYLFRKEGQNVTLSCEQNLNHDAMYWYRQDPGQGLRLIYYSQIVNDFQKGDIAEGYSVSREKKESFPLTVTSAQKNPTAFYLCASSIKGQGSKQPQHFGDGTRLSIL.

This clone was seen repeatedly, ten times or more. The read finishes 3 residues shy of the CDR3 end, and the germline J gene is used to complete it. This sequence joins TRBV5-5 and TRBJ1-2; perhaps TRBD1 as D (5 bases). The CDR3 totals 13 residues. Looked up from germline, CDR1 is SGHKS and CDR2 is YYEKEE (reference sequence). CDR3 in amino acids: CASSLTREVGYTF. CDR3 DNA (partial): TGTGCCAGCAGCTTGACCAGGGAGGTGGGC.

There are many counts of this clone. The observed sequence ends 3 residues before the CDR3 terminus, with the missing tail filled in from the germline J gene. The chain joins TRBV2 to TRBJ2-7, with a tentative D call TRBD2 (6 bases). Germline loops: CDR1 SNHLY, CDR2 FYNNEI. Trimming left V 5 bases short and J 0 bases short, with 11 bases between. CDR3 length: 14 amino acids. The CDR3 DNA, read in part, is TGTGCCAGCAGTCCTAGCGCGAACTCCTACGAG. Protein sequence: CASSPSANSYE. The complete CDR3 sequence is CASSPSANSYEQYF.

This clone was counted ten times or more. The read comes to an end 3 residues before the CDR3 does, leaving the germline J gene to fill in the end. The chain recombines TRBV7-3 with TRBJ2-1; 7 bases match TRBD2. Looked up from germline, CDR1 is SGHTA and CDR2 is FQGTGA. J was trimmed by 4 bases and V by 5 bases; bases with no gene match: 8. This CDR3 is 15 amino acids long. This chain's CDR3 is CASSPGTNMYNEQFF. The DNA read from the CDR3 is TGTGCCAGCAGCCCCGGGACTAACATGTACAATGAG.

On this clone itself: The read is 3 residues too short to cover the CDR3 end, so that end is filled in from the germline J gene. The J gene is TRBJ2-7, the V gene TRBV7-3; D remains ambiguous. The CDR3 spans 13 residues. V was trimmed by 0 bases and J by 6 bases, leaving 9 bases between them. CDR1 is SGHTA, CDR2 FQGTGA, per germline. Partial CDR3 DNA: TGTGCCAGCAGCTTAACAACTACCGGCGAG. This gives the protein CASSLTTTGE. The entire CDR3 protein is CASSLTTTGEQYF.

This clone was counted ten times or more. Read data end 3 residues before the CDR3 end; the end is taken from the germline J gene. The J gene is TRBJ2-3, the V gene TRBV7-3, with 7 nucleotides matching TRBD2. CDR3 length: 14 residues. The germline V gene encodes CDR1 SGHTA and CDR2 FQGTGA. V lost 2 bases to trimming and J lost 5 bases; unmatched junction nucleotides: 4. CDR3 bases read: TGTGCCAGCAGCTTATTGTCTAGCGGAGATACG. Translation gives CASSLLSSGDT. The full CDR3 reads CASSLLSSGDTQYF.

The sample holds many counts of this clone. The observed sequence ends 3 residues before the CDR3 terminus, with the missing tail filled in from the germline J gene. V and J are TRBV5-1 and TRBJ1-2, with 7 positions matching TRBD1. CDR3 size: 14 residues. Germline loops: CDR1 SGHRS, CDR2 YFSETQ. The sequenced CDR3 bases are TGCGCCAGCAGACCAAGGGAGGGGGCATCGGGC. Protein product: CASRPREGASG. The whole CDR3 sequence is CASRPREGASGYTF.

This clone was found a few times. The read halts 3 residues ahead of the CDR3 end, with the missing end drawn from the germline J gene. This chain connects TRBV20-1 to TRBJ2-3; weak D call: TRBD2 (7 bases). The germline CDR1 and CDR2 sequences are DFQATT and SNEGSKA (reference sequence). The CDR3 has 15 amino acids. V was cut by 6 bases and J by 0 bases, with 16 bases left in between. Here the CDR3 reads CSAEGGGGSTDTQYF. The covered CDR3 bases are TGCAGTGCAGAAGGAGGGGGAGGGAGCACAGATACG.

This clone has just a few counts. The sequenced fragment ends 3 residues before the CDR3 boundary, so the rest is inferred from the germline J gene. The chain couples TRBV5-6 to TRBJ1-2, with a possible D match to TRBD1 (6 bases). CDR1 is SGHDT, CDR2 YYEEEE, per germline. The CDR3 is 13 amino acids. The CDR3 spells CASIMTGGRGYTF. CDR3 DNA (partial): TGTGCCAGCATAATGACAGGAGGCCGGGGC.

A word on this clone: The observed sequence ends 3 residues before the CDR3 terminus, with the missing tail filled in from the germline J gene. This chain connects TRBV20-1 to TRBJ2-5; 9 nucleotides line up with TRBD2. Germline values: CDR1 DFQATT, CDR2 SNEGSKA (reference sequence). V lost 3 bases to trimming and J lost 4 bases; unmatched junction nucleotides: 6. This CDR3 is built from 14 residues. CDR3 DNA, as far as it was read: TGCAGTGCTAGGGTAGCGGGAGTTGGAGAGACC. Translated: CSARVAGVGET. The whole CDR3 protein is CSARVAGVGETQYF.

With respect to this clone: The DNA ends 3 residues before the CDR3 does, and the rest of the CDR3 is filled in from the germline J gene. The chain is built from TRBV19 and TRBJ2-1; a weak D match, TRBD2 (6 bases). The length of the CDR3 is 15 residues. Germline CDR1 LNHDA, CDR2 SQIVND (reference sequence). Trimming cost V 3 bases and J 2 bases, with 11 bases left between them. The sequenced part of the CDR3 DNA is TGTGCCAGTAGTATTTCCCCGGGGGCCTACAATGAG. This translates into CASSISPGAYNE. In full, the CDR3 reads CASSISPGAYNEQFF.

This clone was found many times. The read terminates 3 residues before the CDR3 end, so the remaining end is supplied by the germline J gene. The chain links TRBV2 to TRBJ2-2; TRBD2 is a possible D gene (5 bases). Germline assignment: CDR1 SNHLY and CDR2 FYNNEI. V lost 6 bases and J 3 bases, leaving 14 bases between the germline ends. This CDR3 spans 15 amino acids. The sequenced CDR3 bases are TGTGCCAGCAGGATTGGGAGCGGAGACACCGGGGAG. Residues: CASRIGSGDTGE. The full CDR3 is CASRIGSGDTGELFF.

The sample holds many counts of this clone. The read comes to an end 3 residues before the CDR3 does, leaving the germline J gene to fill in the end. The V and J genes are TRBV12-3 or TRBV12-4 and TRBJ1-3; 7 bases are a match to TRBD1. Germline trimming cut 7 bases from V and 4 bases from J; bases unmatched to any gene: 7. CDR3 length equals 14 residues. CDR3 residues: CASKSTGSGNTIYF. The covered CDR3 bases are TGTGCCAGCAAATCGACAGGGTCGGGAAACACC.

This clone appeared many times. Coverage ceases 3 residues before the CDR3 finishes, and the germline J gene fills in the end. The chain uses TRBV5-1 and TRBJ2-1; D unresolved. The CDR3 length is 14 residues. CDR1 is SGHRS, CDR2 YFSETQ, per germline. The V gene lost 7 bases and the J gene lost 6 bases, with 17 bases spanning the gap. The CDR3 sequence is CASGLVQPPNEQFF. The sequenced CDR3 bases are TGCGCCAGCGGGTTGGTACAGCCGCCCAATGAG.

This clone is deemed medium-sized. The CDR3 extends 3 residues past the end of the read, so its final part is completed from the germline J gene. The chain carries TRBV9 and TRBJ2-1, with D hard to call. Looked up from germline, CDR1 is SGDLS and CDR2 is YYNGEE. The CDR3 contains 15 residues. V was trimmed by 0 bases and J by 0 bases, leaving 7 bases between them. CDR3 DNA (partial): TGTGCCAGCAGCGTAGAACCCGGCTCCTACAATGAG. This sequence encodes CASSVEPGSYNE. The CDR3 in its entirety is CASSVEPGSYNEQFF.

This clone was seen more than once but under ten times. The CDR3 extends 3 residues past the end of the read, so its final part is completed from the germline J gene. V usage is TRBV19 and J usage is TRBJ1-2; D possibly corresponds to TRBD1 (6 bases). The CDR3 spans 13 residues. Germline V gene sequence: CDR1 LNHDA, CDR2 SQIVND (reference sequence). V was pared by 5 bases and J by 2 bases, with 9 bases between. CDR3 bases read: TGTGCCAGTAGTGCGAGGGGGAACTATGGC. Its protein is CASSARGNYG. The full CDR3 is CASSARGNYGYTF.

This clone was counted a few times. The missing CDR3 end, 3 residues past where the read stops, is filled in from the germline J gene. The chain employs TRBV20-1 and TRBJ2-1, with 7 bases matching TRBD2. There are 16 residues in the CDR3. Germline CDR1 DFQATT, CDR2 SNEGSKA (reference sequence). The ends lost 2 bases at V and 9 bases at J; junction bases unmatched: 16. The CDR3 spells CSARRLSGLPPGEQFF. The DNA read from the CDR3 is TGCAGTGCTAGACGCCTTAGCGGGCTCCCACCAGGTGAG.

A note on this clone: Coverage ceases 3 residues before the CDR3 finishes, and the germline J gene fills in the end. The rearrangement joins TRBV30 to TRBJ1-3; D is perhaps TRBD1 (5 bases). The CDR3 loop spans 16 amino acids. The ends were cut back, 3 bases at V and 0 bases at J, with 15 bases in the middle. Germline CDR1 GTSNPN, CDR2 SVGIG (reference sequence). CDR3: CAWSVWGRSSGNTIYF. CDR3 DNA, as far as it was read: TGTGCCTGGAGCGTCTGGGGCCGAAGCTCTGGAAACACC.